The clone carrying this T cell receptor (beta chain) was observed a single time. The record originates from a study of blood T cell repertoires in COVID-19. Overall study context: The United States, Italy and Spain provided the acute and convalescent COVID-19 samples. Nucleic acid was either cDNA or gDNA, and it came from T cells, B-cell-depleted T cells, or PBMCs.

Per the original methods: By means of reference gene primer amplification, nucleated cell counts were estimated. Libraries were prepared by immunoSEQ multiplex PCR; TCRdb keeps only in-frame clonotypes and omits some of them. For V, J and clone size, that table is used; D and trimming come from the DNA. This repertoire shows about 260,000 clones, 75% to 95% found once; its top ten account for around 2.8%. Living in roughly 23 US areas, the participants were between roughly 18 and 90 years of age. There are 15 residues in the CDR3. With V trimmed by 8 bases and J by 10 bases, 12 bases remained unmatched. The germline gives CDR1 LNHDA, CDR2 SQIVND (reference sequence).

Specimen: PBMCs or T cells enriched from blood (not recorded which). The V and J genes are TRBV19 and TRBJ1-6; 9 bases are shared with TRBD1. The clonotype comes from a man aged 40-49 years who had been exposed to COVID-19. The CDR3 region is CASRTTGGRESPLHF. The DNA of the CDR3 is TGTGCCAGTCGTACTACAGGGGGCCGGGAATCACCCCTCCACTTT.